The 32 T cell receptor beta chains presented below share a single source sample, sequenced in a study of beta chain features in type 1 diabetes listed by TCRdb under 2018. The protocol used for the library was the immunoSEQ multiplex PCR assay. The High Capacity cDNA Reverse Transcription Kit was used to reverse transcribe all of the isolated RNA, meaning that expressed TCRB transcripts were what got sequenced. Imported from immuneACCESS, the table was reduced by TCRdb to in-frame sequences with V and J called. These copies leave out some clones; in studies compared against another copy, an unresolved V gene accounts for under half, and the cause of the remainder is not known. In this sample the table shows hundreds of thousands of clones, 11% to 15% of which occur a single time. The top ten constitute 0.03% to 0.045% of the sample. What the research found in general, with its limitations: A moderate but significant shortening of TCRB CDR3 length was observed in type 1 diabetes patients in all four CD4+ subsets.

No antigen has been assigned to these receptors. Specimen: naive CD4+ T cells from blood. The cell subset or site label, as the study defines it: true naive CD4+ T cells. The receptors originated from a man between 18 and 35 years old with type 1 diabetes.

The V gene is TRBV9, the J gene TRBJ2-7, with TRBD1 identical over 9 bases. Trimming removed 0 bases from V and 4 bases from J; junction bases left unmatched: 5. CDR1 is SGDLS and CDR2 is YYNGEE in the germline V gene. This CDR3 spans 15 amino acids. The DNA for the CDR3 is TGTGCCAGCAGCGTAGGGGGACAGGGTGGATACGAGCAGTACTTC. As protein: CASSVGGQGGYEQYF.

The chain couples TRBV18 to TRBJ2-5, with D possibly being TRBD1 (5 bases). V was clipped by 3 bases and J by 2 bases, with 10 bases between them. This CDR3 has 14 residues. CDR1 and CDR2 from the germline V gene are KGHSH and LQKENI. CDR3 region: CASSPGRGQETQYF. The CDR3 nucleotides are TGTGCCAGCTCACCGGGAAGGGGTCAAGAGACCCAGTACTTC.

About this clone: The same CDR3 also results from other DNA sequences found in this sample. The chain carries TRBV9 and TRBJ2-6, with a weak D call TRBD2 (5 bases). Looked up from germline, CDR1 is SGDLS and CDR2 is YYNGEE. The CDR3 is made up of 15 amino acids. Trimming stripped 2 bases from V and 0 bases from J, with 6 bases between. The CDR3 DNA reads TGTGCCAGCAGCGTCAGCGGCTCTGGGGCCAACGTCCTGACTTTC. This gives the protein CASSVSGSGANVLTF.

This clone turned up a few times. This chain uses TRBV25-1 with TRBJ1-2, with D possibly being TRBD1 (6 bases). The germline V gene encodes CDR1 MGHDK and CDR2 SYGVNS. Trimming cost V 3 bases and J 6 bases, with 14 bases left between them. This CDR3 has 14 amino acids. CDR3 sequence reads: CASSELGGQDGYTF. In nucleotides, the CDR3 is TGTGCCAGCAGTGAGCTCGGGGGGCAGGATGGCTACACCTTC.

The gene calls are TRBV4-1 and TRBJ2-7; D gene uncertain. With 1 base removed from V and 4 bases from J, the gap between germline ends came to 17 bases. The CDR3 has 16 residues. The germline CDR1 and CDR2 sequences are MGHRA and YSYEKL. The CDR3: CASSQAPASGAYEQYF. For the CDR3, the DNA is TGCGCCAGCAGCCAAGCCCCCGCCTCCGGAGCTTACGAGCAGTACTTC.

This clone was seen a few times. The genes are TRBV7-2 and TRBJ2-7, with TRBD2 identical over 7 bases. The germline gives CDR1 SGHTA, CDR2 FQGNSA. This CDR3 comprises 14 residues. J lost 0 bases, V lost 8 bases, and 7 bases had no gene match. CDR3 DNA sequence: TGTGCCAGCCGGGGAGGGGCGACCTCCTACGAGCAGTACTTC. Amino acid sequence: CASRGGATSYEQYF.

This clone was recorded a few times. The chain recombines TRBV6-6 with TRBJ2-1; 8 bases agree with TRBD2. The J segment lost 3 bases and the V segment lost 5 bases, leaving 9 bases of the junction unmatched. This CDR3 region has 16 residues. Germline V CDR1 and CDR2: MNHNY, SVGAGI (reference sequence). CDR3 DNA: TGTGCCAGCAGTGGGACTAGGGCGGGGAACTACAATGAGCAGTTCTTC. It specifies CASSGTRAGNYNEQFF.

This clone was seen only a few times. The J gene is TRBJ2-2, the V gene TRBV5-4, with D uncertain. Germline V lookup: CDR1 SGHNT, CDR2 YYREEE (reference sequence). This CDR3 region has 13 residues. V dropped 2 bases and J dropped 5 bases, with 7 bases sitting between them. The CDR3: CASSLEDTGELFF. The CDR3 nucleotides are TGTGCCAGCAGCTTAGAAGATACCGGGGAGCTGTTTTTT.

This clone was observed a handful of times. This chain joins TRBV2 and TRBJ2-2; the match to TRBD1 covers 8 bases. CDR3 length: 14 amino acids. Germline assignment: CDR1 SNHLY and CDR2 FYNNEI. V dropped 8 bases and J dropped 6; count of bases not matched to a gene: 8. Here the CDR3 reads CASGLEQGAGELFF. CDR3 nucleotides: TGTGCCAGCGGGCTGGAACAGGGGGCCGGGGAGCTGTTTTTT.

In DNA form, the CDR3 reads TGTGCCTGGAGTGTAGGGCGGAGCAATCAGCCCCAGCATTTT. This encodes CAWSVGRSNQPQHF. The J gene is TRBJ1-5, the V gene TRBV30, with D hard to call. The V and J ends lost 0 bases and 1 base respectively, with 7 bases between them. This CDR3 is built from 14 residues. Germline V gene sequence: CDR1 GTSNPN, CDR2 SVGIG (reference sequence).

This clone occurred a few times. The chain couples TRBV2 to TRBJ2-2; D call uncertain. CDR1 is SNHLY, CDR2 FYNNEI, per germline. The CDR3 length is 13 residues. Deletions cut 4 bases from V and 6 bases from J, with 9 bases between. CDR3 bases: TGTGCCAGCAGTGGGCAGGTTGCCGGGGAGCTGTTTTTT. It encodes CASSGQVAGELFF. The whole variable domain, remainder taken from reference TRBV2 and TRBJ2-2, is EPEVTQTPSHQVTQMGQEVILRCVPISNHLYFYWYRQILGQKVEFLVSFYNNEISEKSEIFDDQFSVERPDGSNFTLKIRSTKLEDSAMYFCASSGQVAGELFFGEGSRLTVL.

This chain links TRBV28 with TRBJ2-7, with no clear D. The CDR3 totals 13 residues. The V gene lost 4 bases and the J gene lost 1 base, with 8 bases spanning the gap. Germline assignment: CDR1 MDHEN and CDR2 SYDVKM. CDR3 sequence (DNA): TGTGCCAGCAGTTCCGGGTTTTCCTACGAGCAGTACTTC. Translation: CASSSGFSYEQYF. Based on the CDR3 plus reference TRBV28 and TRBJ2-7, the full variable domain is DVKVTQSSRYLVKRTGEKVFLECVQDMDHENMFWYRQDPGLGLRLIYFSYDVKMKEKGDIPEGYSVSREKKERFSLILESASTNQTSMYLCASSSGFSYEQYFGPGTRLTVT.

The rearrangement links TRBV7-9 to TRBJ1-2; a weak D match, TRBD1 (6 bases). V lost 4 bases and J lost 4, with 13 bases in between. Germline CDR1 reads SEHNR; CDR2 reads FQNEAQ (reference sequence). The CDR3 runs 14 residues. Here the CDR3 DNA reads TGTGCCAGCAGCTCGCAACAGGGACTCTATGGCTACACCTTC. Protein sequence: CASSSQQGLYGYTF.

This clone was counted a single time. The J gene is TRBJ2-3, the V gene TRBV30; the D is unclear. Germline V gene sequence: CDR1 GTSNPN, CDR2 SVGIG (reference sequence). The CDR3 is 12 residues long. V gave up 0 bases and J gave up 7 bases, with 8 bases separating them. CDR3 residues: CAWSVRWNTQYF. The DNA for the CDR3 is TGTGCCTGGAGTGTTCGGTGGAATACGCAGTATTTT.

This chain links TRBV7-9 with TRBJ2-2, with 8 bases matching TRBD1. The CDR3 covers 15 residues. Germline V lookup: CDR1 SEHNR, CDR2 FQNEAQ (reference sequence). J lost 0 bases, V lost 6 bases, and 3 bases had no gene match. The CDR3 sequence is CASRLTGANTGELFF. CDR3 DNA: TGTGCCAGCAGGCTGACAGGGGCGAACACCGGGGAGCTGTTTTTT.

The chain employs TRBV5-6 and TRBJ2-7; D is possibly TRBD2 (5 bases). Trimming took off 4 bases at V and 4 bases at J, with 6 bases between the two ends. The CDR3 is 11 amino acids. CDR1 is SGHDT, CDR2 YYEEEE, per germline. CDR3 amino acids: CASSRGYEQYF. CDR3 DNA sequence: TGTGCCAGCAGCCGGGGATACGAGCAGTACTTC.

This clone was counted a few times. This chain links TRBV4-1 with TRBJ2-5, with D tentatively TRBD1 (6 bases). Matching the DNA end better, TRBJ2-7 makes the J call doubtful. The CDR3 has 15 amino acids. Germline V lookup: CDR1 MGHRA, CDR2 YSYEKL. The CDR3 sequence: CASSQVLGQLYEQYF. CDR3 DNA: TGCGCCAGCAGCCAAGTTTTAGGACAGCTCTACGAGCAGTACTTC.

V and J are TRBV29-1 and TRBJ1-2, with 8 nucleotides matching TRBD1. Germline CDR1 SQVTM, CDR2 ANQGSEA. CDR3 length: 11 amino acids. Unmatched junction bases numbered 2, after V lost 7 bases and J lost 4 bases. DNA of the CDR3: TGCAGCGGTACAGGGGGCTATGGCTACACCTTC. The encoded protein is CSGTGGYGYTF.

V usage is TRBV5-1 and J usage is TRBJ2-5; 7 bases are shared with TRBD2. Unmatched junction bases numbered 6, after V lost 2 bases and J lost 5 bases. This CDR3 has 14 amino acids. Germline CDR1 is SGHRS and CDR2 is YFSETQ. The CDR3 loop reads CASSLGGSEETQYF. The CDR3 DNA follows: TGCGCCAGCAGCTTAGGCGGGAGTGAGGAGACCCAGTACTTC.

This chain joins TRBV6-1 and TRBJ2-7; D uncertain. Germline V gene sequence: CDR1 MNHNS, CDR2 SASEGT. The CDR3 length is 13 residues. Trimming took 2 bases from V and 0 from J, leaving 5 bases between them. The CDR3, as DNA: TGTGCCAGCAGTGAACTGAGCTCCTACGAGCAGTACTTC. It is translated as CASSELSSYEQYF.

This clone was seen more than once but under ten times. This chain connects TRBV5-1 to TRBJ2-3, with D maybe TRBD2 (6 bases). The CDR3 contains 16 residues. V lost 2 bases and J lost 0, with 13 bases in between. Germline V gene lookup returns CDR1 SGHRS and CDR2 YFSETQ. As DNA, the CDR3 is TGCGCCAGCAGCTTCTTCGCAGGGACTAGCACAGATACGCAGTATTTT. Translated: CASSFFAGTSTDTQYF.

This clone was seen a handful of times. V and J are TRBV28 and TRBJ2-3, with 7 bases matching TRBD1. The CDR3 is 18 amino acids. J gave up 0 bases and V 3 bases, and 12 bases lay outside the gene matches. CDR1 MDHEN and CDR2 SYDVKM come from the germline V gene. CDR3 nucleotides: TGTGCCAGCAGTTTCCCCGCAAGGGGGCTCCTCAGCACAGATACGCAGTATTTT. It yields the protein CASSFPARGLLSTDTQYF.

The chain carries TRBV18 and TRBJ2-1; D is undetermined. The V gene's germline CDR1 is KGHSH and CDR2 LQKENI. The V end was cut by 2 bases, the J end by 0 bases, with 14 bases between. This CDR3 is built from 17 residues. CDR3 coding DNA: TGTGCCAGCTCACCATGGGTAACGGGCGACTCCTACAATGAGCAGTTCTTC. As protein: CASSPWVTGDSYNEQFF. The entire variable domain, with the rest obtained from reference TRBV18 and TRBJ2-1, is as follows: NAGVMQNPRHLVRRRGQEARLRCSPMKGHSHVYWYRQLPEEGLKFMVYLQKENIIDESGMPKERFSAEFPKEGPSILRIQQVVRGDSAAYFCASSPWVTGDSYNEQFFGPGTRLTVL.

V and J are TRBV10-3 and TRBJ2-7, with 11 bases fitting TRBD2. Looked up from germline, CDR1 is ENHRY and CDR2 is SYGVKD. This CDR3 has 13 amino acids. Losses at the gene ends were 8 bases for V and 6 bases for J; bases not matched to a gene: 6. The CDR3 nucleotides read TGTGCCATCTCACTAGCGGGAGCTCCCGAGCAGTACTTC. This encodes CAISLAGAPEQYF.

This clone was observed a few times. This chain uses TRBV4-2 with TRBJ2-7; 8 bases match TRBD1. The CDR3 covers 15 residues. V dropped 1 base and J dropped 1; count of bases not matched to a gene: 3. The germline V gene has CDR1 LGHNA and CDR2 YNFKEQ. The chain's CDR3 is CASSQGDRPSYEQYF. The CDR3 DNA is TGTGCCAGCAGCCAAGGGGACAGGCCTTCCTACGAGCAGTACTTC.

This clone has only a few counts. The gene calls are TRBV6-1 and TRBJ2-1, with D possibly TRBD2 on 6 matching bases. The CDR3 has 12 amino acids. Germline CDR1 MNHNS, CDR2 SASEGT. Trimming left V 6 bases short and J 12 bases short, with 15 bases between. The CDR3 DNA reads TGTGCCAGCAGGGAGTTGGCGGGGAGGCAGTTCTTC. Its translation is CASRELAGRQFF.

This clone has more than one count but fewer than ten. The V call is TRBV5-1, the J call TRBJ2-5, with D perhaps TRBD1 (5 bases). CDR1 and CDR2 (germline): SGHRS, YFSETQ. The CDR3 spans 12 residues. V gave up 4 bases and J gave up 2 bases, with 6 bases separating them. DNA for the CDR3: TGCGCCAGCAGCAGACAGCAAGAGACCCAGTACTTC. Protein: CASSRQQETQYF. The full variable domain, with the rest looked up from reference TRBV5-1 and TRBJ2-5, is KAGVTQTPRYLIKTRGQQVTLSCSPISGHRSVSWYQQTPGQGLQFLFEYFSETQRNKGNFPGRFSGRQFSNSRSEMNVSTLELGDSALYLCASSRQQETQYFGPGTRLLVL.

The table lists this clone with a few counts. The chain recombines TRBV5-4 with TRBJ2-3, with TRBD1 matching over 9 bases. In germline, CDR1 is SGHNT, CDR2 YYREEE (reference sequence). V lost 7 bases to trimming and J lost 4 bases; unmatched junction nucleotides: 4. CDR3 length: 13 residues. The CDR3 DNA follows: TGTGCCAGCTCTAGGACAGGGGCAGATACGCAGTATTTT. As protein: CASSRTGADTQYF.

This chain uses TRBV11-2 with TRBJ2-7, with D perhaps matching TRBD1 or TRBD2 (5 bases each). This CDR3 is 15 amino acids long. Trimming pared 5 bases from V and 2 bases from J, leaving 16 bases between. Germline CDR1 and CDR2: SGHAT and FQNNGV. The CDR3 coding sequence is TGTGCCAGCAGCCTCGACAGCGGACTGCCCTACGAGCAGTACTTC. Its translation is CASSLDSGLPYEQYF.

This clone was seen only a few times. V gene TRBV9 combines with J gene TRBJ1-1, with D possibly matching TRBD1 (5 bases). Trimming removed 4 bases at V and 1 base at J, with 17 bases between. The CDR3 spans 16 residues. Germline V CDR1 and CDR2: SGDLS, YYNGEE. The CDR3 nucleotides are TGTGCCAGCAGCATCGGACACCCTGGGACGAACACTGAAGCTTTCTTT. As protein: CASSIGHPGTNTEAFF. Looking up the rest from reference TRBV9 and TRBJ1-1 gives the full variable domain: DSGVTQTPKHLITATGQRVTLRCSPRSGDLSVYWYQQSLDQGLQFLIQYYNGEERAKGNILERFSAQQFPDLHSELNLSSLELGDSALYFCASSIGHPGTNTEAFFGQGTRLTVV.

V gene TRBV13 combines with J gene TRBJ1-1; TRBD1 agrees at 10 bases. There are 15 residues in the CDR3. The V gene end was trimmed by 4 bases and the J gene end by 7 bases; junction bases not matched to a gene: 9. Germline lookup yields CDR1 PRHDT and CDR2 FYEKMQ (reference sequence). As DNA, the CDR3 is TGTGCCAGCAGCTCCCGGGACAGGGGAGGTGGTGAAGCTTTCTTT. This encodes CASSSRDRGGGEAFF.

The chain combines TRBV5-4 with TRBJ2-7; 9 bases agree with TRBD2. V gave up 3 bases and J gave up 0 bases; unmatched junction bases: 10. Looked up from germline, CDR1 is SGHNT and CDR2 is YYREEE (reference sequence). The length of the CDR3 is 17 residues. The CDR3 region has the DNA TGTGCCAGCAGCTCCCGCCTAGCGGGAACAAGCTCCTACGAGCAGTACTTC. Amino acids: CASSSRLAGTSSYEQYF. The full variable domain, with the rest looked up from reference TRBV5-4 and TRBJ2-7, is ETGVTQSPTHLIKTRGQQVTLRCSSQSGHNTVSWYQQALGQGPQFIFQYYREEENGRGNFPPRFSGLQFPNYSSELNVNALELDDSALYLCASSSRLAGTSSYEQYFGPGTRLTVT.